This passage covers 11 T cell receptor beta chains from one sample sequenced in a study of blood T cell repertoires in COVID-19. Clones were read by immunoSEQ multiplex PCR, and TCRdb kept only the in-frame ones, dropping some. The sample has 60,000 to 65,000 clones; under 85% are singletons. Sequencing was performed on peripheral blood. The receptor set was obtained from a woman of 80 years or more with active or convalescent COVID-19.

This clone was seen just once. V and J are TRBV25-1 and TRBJ1-1, with D unresolved. The CDR3 extends over 17 amino acids. Germline values: CDR1 MGHDK, CDR2 SYGVNS. V gave up 4 bases and J gave up 5 bases, with 23 bases separating them. Here the CDR3 reads CASSARGGVETGTEAFF. In DNA, the CDR3 is TGTGCCAGCAGTGCCCGGGGTGGAGTGGAGACGGGAACTGAAGCTTTCTTT. Looking up the rest from reference TRBV25-1 and TRBJ1-1 gives the full variable domain: EADIYQTPRYLVIGTGKKITLECSQTMGHDKMYWYQQDPGMELHLIHYSYGVNSTEKGDLSSESTVSRIRTEHFPLTLESARPSHTSQYLCASSARGGVETGTEAFFGQGTRLTVV.

The chain joins TRBV6-6 to TRBJ2-7, with a possible D match to TRBD1 (6 bases). The CDR3 totals 12 residues. From germline, CDR1 is MNHNY and CDR2 SVGAGI (reference sequence). The germline V and J ends were trimmed by 5 bases and 3 bases, with 8 bases remaining between them. CDR3 sequence reads: CASSRTDYEQYF. In DNA form, the CDR3 reads TGTGCCAGCAGTCGGACAGACTACGAGCAGTACTTC.

DNA of the CDR3: TGTGCCAGCAGCTTTCGGGACAGCTTATTCCCGGAGTACTTC. It codes for CASSFRDSLFPEYF. This chain uses TRBV7-9 with TRBJ2-7; 7 nucleotides agree with TRBD1. Germline CDR1 reads SEHNR; CDR2 reads FQNEAQ (reference sequence). V lost 3 bases and J lost 11; bases outside the gene matches: 13. The length of the CDR3 is 14 residues.

The CDR3: CASLSVFTDTQYF. The CDR3 nucleotides read TGTGCCAGTCTCAGCGTCTTCACAGATACGCAGTATTTT. The V call is TRBV19, the J call TRBJ2-3; D is undetermined. CDR3 length equals 13 residues. V lost 8 bases, J lost 2 bases, and 11 bases lay in between. CDR1 and CDR2 (germline): LNHDA, SQIVND (reference sequence). Using reference TRBV19 and TRBJ2-3 for the parts outside the CDR3, the full variable domain is DGGITQSPKYLFRKEGQNVTLSCEQNLNHDAMYWYRQDPGQGLRLIYYSQIVNDFQKGDIAEGYSVSREKKESFPLTVTSAQKNPTAFYLCASLSVFTDTQYFGPGTRLTVL.

The rearrangement links TRBV12-3 or TRBV12-4 to TRBJ1-4, with a weak D call TRBD1 (6 bases). The CDR3 loop spans 13 amino acids. Trimming stripped 11 bases from V and 7 bases from J, with 17 bases between. The CDR3 region is CASRGGMGEKLFF. CDR3 coding DNA: TGTGCCTCCAGGGGAGGGATGGGTGAAAAACTGTTTTTT.

The chain employs TRBV19 and TRBJ2-7; 8 bases are a match to TRBD2. After removal of 5 bases from V and 6 bases from J, the junction contained 6 bases not matched to a gene. CDR1 and CDR2 from the germline V gene are LNHDA and SQIVND (reference sequence). The CDR3 consists of 13 residues. The CDR3 region is CASSPIAGSEQYF. For the CDR3, the DNA is TGTGCCAGTAGTCCTATAGCGGGGAGCGAGCAGTACTTC.

As regards this clone: The junction differs from germline at one of its ends, possibly a read error. The rearrangement joins TRBV6-5 to TRBJ2-1, with 8 bases that match TRBD2. The CDR3 totals 13 residues. Per germline, CDR1 MNHEY and CDR2 SVGAGI. In DNA, the CDR3 is TGTGCCACCAGTCGTAGCGGGGACAATGAGCAGTTCTTC. Protein product: CATSRSGDNEQFF.

This chain uses TRBV13 with TRBJ2-7; D is possibly TRBD2 (5 bases). Trimming shortened V by 3 bases and J by 5 bases, and 11 bases separated the two germline ends. Germline V gene data show CDR1 as PRHDT and CDR2 as FYEKMQ (reference sequence). The CDR3 runs to 13 residues. CDR3 sequence reads: CASSLRASDEQYF. CDR3 coding DNA: TGTGCCAGCAGCTTGCGGGCTTCGGACGAGCAGTACTTC.

The chain employs TRBV5-1 and TRBJ2-1; D possibly corresponds to TRBD1 (6 bases). Germline V CDR1 and CDR2: SGHRS, YFSETQ. V lost 0 bases and J lost 0, with 10 bases in between. This CDR3 contains 16 residues. The CDR3 sequence is CASSLGTVSSYNEQFF. CDR3 nucleotides: TGCGCCAGCAGCTTGGGGACAGTAAGCTCCTACAATGAGCAGTTCTTC.

CDR3 in amino acids: CASSLGGTGGYGYTF. CDR3 nucleotides: TGCGCCAGCAGCTTGGGCGGGACAGGGGGCTATGGCTACACCTTC. The rearrangement uses TRBV5-1 and TRBJ1-2; 11 nucleotides align to TRBD1. The CDR3 sequence is 15 residues long. J gave up 4 bases and V 0 bases, and 2 bases lay outside the gene matches. Germline V gene data show CDR1 as SGHRS and CDR2 as YFSETQ.

The chain is built from TRBV20-1 and TRBJ1-4, with TRBD1 matching over 7 bases. Trimming removed 6 bases from V and 8 bases from J; junction bases left unmatched: 3. CDR1 and CDR2 (germline): DFQATT, SNEGSKA (reference sequence). CDR3 length equals 11 residues. Here the CDR3 DNA reads TGCAGTGCGCAGGACAGGGAAAAACTGTTTTTT. This codes for CSAQDREKLFF.